These 24 T cell receptor beta chains share one sample of origin, sequenced in a study of low-dose radiotherapy and immunotherapy resistance in tumors. Both TCRalpha and TCRbeta chains were reverse transcribed with V-gene-specific primers. The authors ran 15 to 25 PCR cycles to amplify TCRs with a constant-region primer and V-primer adapter. From the reads, TCRdb called clonotypes with MiXCR, one entry per CDR3 protein. The sample holds just over 90,000 distinct CDR3 sequences, 20% to 25% seen once. Sample time point: after trial treatment. The treatment denotes: LDRT plus nivolumab, ipilimumab, low-dose cyclophosphamide and aspirin (RACIN trial). Here the sequenced sample was PBMCs, taken after low-dose radiotherapy plus immunotherapy. These TCRs come from a female donor with ovarian cancer.

The table lists this clonotype with a count of one. J is TRBJ2-3 and V is TRBV29-1; 10 bases align to TRBD2. Per germline, CDR1 SQVTM and CDR2 ANQGSEA. The CDR3 runs 14 residues. CDR3 in amino acids: CGATSGAVTDTQYF. The CDR3 nucleotides are TGCGGCGCAACTAGCGGGGCTGTCACAGATACGCAGTATTTT.

This clonotype showed up many times. The chain employs TRBV5-1 and TRBJ2-1; the D is unclear. Trimming left V 4 bases short and J 4 bases short, with 9 bases between. Looked up from germline, CDR1 is SGHRS and CDR2 is YFSETQ. The CDR3 consists of 13 residues. This CDR3 reads CASSQPPYNEQFF. CDR3 sequence (DNA): TGCGCCAGCAGCCAACCCCCGTACAATGAGCAGTTCTTC.

The DNA for the CDR3 is TGTGCCAGCAGTGAAATTTACAGCTCCTATAATTCACCCCTCCACTTT. Its protein is CASSEIYSSYNSPLHF. V and J are TRBV6-8 and TRBJ1-6; no clear D. Trimming removed 5 bases at V and 0 bases at J, with 11 bases between. The CDR3 spans 16 residues. Germline lookup yields CDR1 MNHGY and CDR2 SAAAGT.

This clonotype came up many times. The V gene is TRBV20-1, the J gene TRBJ2-1; no clear D gene. The V and J ends lost 2 bases and 6 bases respectively, with 20 bases between them. The germline CDR1 and CDR2 sequences are DFQATT and SNEGSKA (reference sequence). The CDR3 consists of 16 residues. The chain's CDR3 is CSARRTTQPRFNEQFF. Here the CDR3 DNA reads TGCAGTGCTAGACGGACGACTCAACCGCGATTCAATGAGCAGTTCTTC.

This clonotype was picked up many times. V is TRBV24-1 and J is TRBJ1-1; D is perhaps TRBD1 (6 bases). Germline V gives CDR1 KGHDR, CDR2 SFDVKD. The CDR3 sequence is 13 residues long. V was cut by 5 bases and J by 5 bases, with 11 bases left in between. CDR3 in amino acids: CATSGSGATEAFF. CDR3 in DNA: TGTGCCACCAGTGGGTCGGGGGCTACTGAAGCTTTCTTT.

This clonotype occurred many times. V and J are TRBV27 and TRBJ2-7; 10 bases map to TRBD1. V lost 7 bases and J lost 2; bases outside the gene matches: 8. CDR1 and CDR2 (germline): MNHEY, SMNVEV (reference sequence). This CDR3 spans 15 amino acids. CDR3 DNA sequence: TGTGCCAGCACCCTCTCCGGGACAGGGGCCTACGAGCAGTACTTC. Translated, it gives CASTLSGTGAYEQYF.

This clonotype was observed many times. CDR3 amino acids: CASSTDMNTEAFF. The CDR3 nucleotides are TGTGCCAGCTCGACAGACATGAACACTGAAGCTTTCTTT. The chain recombines TRBV2 with TRBJ1-1, with D possibly TRBD1 on 5 matching bases. Trimming stripped 8 bases from V and 0 bases from J, with 10 bases between. Per the germline V gene, CDR1 is SNHLY and CDR2 is FYNNEI. This CDR3 has 13 amino acids.

Of note for this clonotype: This may arise from a read error, as a much more abundant clone is one base away. V usage is TRBV28 and J usage is TRBJ1-4; D not resolved. The CDR3 totals 15 residues. Germline assignment: CDR1 MDHEN and CDR2 SYDVKM. With 6 bases removed from V and 3 bases from J, the gap between germline ends came to 14 bases. The CDR3 nucleotides read TGTGCCAGCAGCCTCACAGTCGCAGCTAATGAAAAACTGTTTTTT. Protein: CASSLTVAANEKLFF. Drawing the rest from reference TRBV28 and TRBJ1-4, the complete variable domain is DVKVTQSSRYLVKRTGEKVFLECVQDMDHENMFWYRQDPGLGLRLIYFSYDVKMKEKGDIPEGYSVSREKKERFSLILESASTNQTSMYLCASSLTVAANEKLFFGSGTQLSVL.

This clonotype was counted many times. The chain joins TRBV7-6 to TRBJ2-3, with a possible D match to TRBD2 (5 bases). V lost 1 base, J lost 0 bases, and 14 bases lay in between. Per the germline V gene, CDR1 is SGHVS and CDR2 is FNYEAQ. The CDR3 totals 17 residues. The CDR3 loop reads CASSLGRLALSTDTQYF. CDR3 DNA sequence: TGTGCCAGCAGCTTAGGTCGGCTAGCCCTAAGCACAGATACGCAGTATTTT.

This clonotype was observed at least ten times. The J gene is TRBJ1-1, the V gene TRBV18; D gene ambiguous. The CDR3 is made up of 12 amino acids. Germline CDR1 reads KGHSH; CDR2 reads LQKENI. V lost 2 bases, J lost 8 bases, and 9 bases lay in between. As DNA, the CDR3 is TGTGCCAGCTCACCATTGGGGAGGGAAGCTTTCTTT. It codes for CASSPLGREAFF.

This clonotype appeared many times. The chain joins TRBV28 to TRBJ2-5, with TRBD1 matching over 10 bases. The CDR3 totals 15 residues. Germline CDR1 is MDHEN and CDR2 is SYDVKM. V gave up 4 bases and J gave up 2 bases; unmatched junction bases: 4. The CDR3 bases are TGTGCCAGCAGTTCACCGGGACAGGGGCAAGAGACCCAGTACTTC. This gives the protein CASSSPGQGQETQYF.

This clonotype showed up just once. A far larger clone is only one base removed, so a read error is likely. The chain carries TRBV5-8 and TRBJ2-4, with D maybe TRBD1 (5 bases). This CDR3 contains 15 residues. V lost 4 bases, J lost 0 bases, and 11 bases lay in between. CDR1 SGHTS and CDR2 YDEGEE come from the germline V gene. CDR3 amino acids: CASSQGTLAKNIQYF. The CDR3 region has the DNA TGTGCCAGCAGCCAGGGTACACTAGCCAAAAACATTCAGTACTTC.

This clonotype has more than one count but fewer than ten. V usage is TRBV30 and J usage is TRBJ1-1; no definite D call. This CDR3 region has 13 residues. From germline, CDR1 is GTSNPN and CDR2 SVGIG (reference sequence). Trimming pared 2 bases from V and 4 bases from J, leaving 11 bases between. The CDR3 reads CAWSSTPLTEAFF. Here the CDR3 DNA reads TGTGCCTGGAGTTCTACACCGCTCACTGAAGCTTTCTTT.

There are many counts of this clonotype. The V gene is TRBV3-1, the J gene TRBJ2-2; 12 positions agree with TRBD2. Trimming took 1 base from V and 1 from J; bases not matched to a gene: 4. This CDR3 is built from 18 residues. Germline V lookup: CDR1 LGHDT, CDR2 YNNKEL (reference sequence). The CDR3, as DNA: TGTGCCAGCAGCCAAGCCCTGACTAGCGGGAGGAACACCGGGGAGCTGTTTTTT. Translation: CASSQALTSGRNTGELFF.

This clonotype was observed at least ten times. The rearrangement uses TRBV2 and TRBJ2-7, with unresolved D. Germline values: CDR1 SNHLY, CDR2 FYNNEI. V lost 8 bases and J 2 bases, leaving 13 bases between the germline ends. This CDR3 has 13 residues. CDR3 DNA: TGTGCCAGCGCGAGATTGCAGGCCTACGAGCAGTACTTC. It yields the protein CASARLQAYEQYF.

This chain links TRBV19 with TRBJ1-5; TRBD1 might be the D (6 bases). V shed 5 bases and J shed 2 bases, with 13 bases lying between them. CDR1 is LNHDA and CDR2 is SQIVND in the germline V gene (reference sequence). The CDR3 runs 15 residues. CDR3 loop: CASSDTGSGNQPQHF. CDR3 in DNA: TGTGCCAGTAGTGATACAGGGTCGGGCAATCAGCCCCAGCATTTT.

The chain employs TRBV5-4 and TRBJ2-3, with TRBD2 matching over 7 bases. With V trimmed by 4 bases and J by 4 bases, 9 bases remained unmatched. The CDR3 extends over 15 amino acids. Germline V lookup: CDR1 SGHNT, CDR2 YYREEE (reference sequence). CDR3: CASSTGDYPADTQYF. CDR3 DNA: TGTGCCAGCAGCACGGGGGACTACCCGGCAGATACGCAGTATTTT.

This clonotype was picked up many times. The chain carries TRBV5-1 and TRBJ2-7; tentatively, D is TRBD1 (6 bases). The V and J ends lost 2 bases and 3 bases respectively, with 12 bases between them. Germline assignment: CDR1 SGHRS and CDR2 YFSETQ. This CDR3 is 14 amino acids long. CDR3 amino acids: CASSFQTDSYEQYF. CDR3 DNA: TGCGCCAGCAGCTTCCAAACGGACAGCTACGAGCAGTACTTC.

This clonotype was counted at least ten times. This sequence joins TRBV29-1 and TRBJ2-7, with 8 bases aligning to TRBD2. This CDR3 has 15 residues. Trimming took 4 bases from V and 0 from J; bases not matched to a gene: 8. CDR1 and CDR2 (germline): SQVTM, ANQGSEA. The chain's CDR3 is CSVVQAGAGSYEQYF. In DNA, the CDR3 is TGCAGCGTTGTTCAAGCGGGAGCGGGCTCCTACGAGCAGTACTTC.

This clonotype was recorded many times. This chain links TRBV20-1 with TRBJ2-7; 8 positions match TRBD2. Germline CDR1 is DFQATT and CDR2 is SNEGSKA (reference sequence). The CDR3 runs to 14 residues. The junction had 7 bases not matched to a gene; V was cut back by 4 bases and J by 2 bases. CDR3 sequence reads: CSATAGANTYEQYF. For the CDR3, the DNA is TGCAGTGCTACAGCGGGAGCTAACACCTACGAGCAGTACTTC.

This clonotype was seen repeatedly, ten times or more. The rearrangement links TRBV6-6 to TRBJ1-2, with no clear D. V was clipped by 7 bases and J by 4 bases, with 7 bases between them. CDR1 MNHNY and CDR2 SVGAGI come from the germline V gene (reference sequence). This CDR3 has 11 residues. CDR3 loop: CASTTVYGYTF. DNA for the CDR3: TGTGCCAGCACCACAGTCTATGGCTACACCTTC.

This clonotype showed up just once. V usage is TRBV28 and J usage is TRBJ1-4, with D uncertain. CDR3 size: 15 residues. Germline values: CDR1 MDHEN, CDR2 SYDVKM. Trimming removed 6 bases at V and 4 bases at J, with 15 bases between. CDR3 residues: CASSPPQGINEKLFF. The DNA for the CDR3 is TGTGCCAGCAGCCCACCCCAAGGCATTAATGAAAAACTGTTTTTT.

This clonotype was seen ten or more times. The chain combines TRBV20-1 with TRBJ1-2; TRBD1 aligns across 8 bases. Germline V gene data show CDR1 as DFQATT and CDR2 as SNEGSKA (reference sequence). The CDR3 is made up of 13 amino acids. Trimming at V came to 6 bases and at J to 3 bases, leaving 6 bases not matched to a gene. CDR3 nucleotide sequence: TGCAGTGCAAACCGGGGACAGGACTATGGCTACACCTTC. Amino acids: CSANRGQDYGYTF.

This clonotype occurred many times. The chain links TRBV7-6 to TRBJ1-3, with a possible D match to TRBD1 (6 bases). The CDR3 runs 16 residues. With 7 bases removed from V and 0 bases from J, the gap between germline ends came to 16 bases. CDR1 SGHVS and CDR2 FNYEAQ come from the germline V gene. The CDR3 DNA reads TGTGCCAGCACCCCTAAGGGGGACGACTCTGGAAACACCATATATTTT. It specifies CASTPKGDDSGNTIYF.